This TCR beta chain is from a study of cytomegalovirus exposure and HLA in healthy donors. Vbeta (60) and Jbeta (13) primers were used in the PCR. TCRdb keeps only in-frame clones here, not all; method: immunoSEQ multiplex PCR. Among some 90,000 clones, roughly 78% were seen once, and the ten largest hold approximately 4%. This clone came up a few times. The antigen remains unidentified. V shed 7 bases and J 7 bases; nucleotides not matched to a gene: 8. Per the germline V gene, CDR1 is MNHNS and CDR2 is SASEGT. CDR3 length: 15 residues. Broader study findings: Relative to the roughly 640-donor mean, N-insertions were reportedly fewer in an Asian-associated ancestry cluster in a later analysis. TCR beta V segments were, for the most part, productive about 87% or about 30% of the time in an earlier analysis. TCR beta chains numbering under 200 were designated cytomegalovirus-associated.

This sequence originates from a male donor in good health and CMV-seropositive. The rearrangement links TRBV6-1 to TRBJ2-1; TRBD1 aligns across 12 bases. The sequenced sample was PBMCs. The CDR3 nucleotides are TGTGCCAGCACTCCCGGGACAGGGGGCCATAATGAGCAGTTCTTC. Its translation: CASTPGTGGHNEQFF.